This TCR beta chain was profiled in a study of T-cell reconstitution after alpha-beta-depleted transplantation in children. This sample's TCRbeta library carried unique molecular identifier barcodes. TCRdb independently ran MiXCR on the PCR reads; one entry per CDR3 protein. The profile shows around 600,000 distinct CDR3 sequences, roughly a tenth of them singletons. Losses at the gene ends were 3 bases for V and 0 bases for J; bases not matched to a gene: 11. The CDR3 has 19 residues. Germline V gene lookup returns CDR1 LGHNA and CDR2 YNFKEQ. The sequence was obtained from a human donor who donated a stem cell graft to a child with acute myeloid leukemia. The specimen was PBMCs from the stem cell graft donor, collected from the stem cell graft. The V and J genes are TRBV4-2 and TRBJ2-7, with 13 bases that match TRBD2. CDR3 sequence (DNA): TGTGCCAGCAGCCACGCAATTGGGACTAGCGGGGCCAGCTCCTACGAGCAGTACTTC. This encodes CASSHAIGTSGASSYEQYF.